One sample yielded the 25 T cell receptor beta chains listed below, sequenced in a study of CD8 T cells in Susac syndrome. Random hexamers were used to reverse transcribe the RNA input (about 0.45 to 1 ug). MiXCR, run by TCRdb on the immunoSEQ multiplex PCR reads, gives a single entry per CDR3 protein. The sample has 160,000 or so distinct CDR3 sequences, roughly 94% seen once. Sequencing used CD8+ T cells from PBMCs. The receptors were gathered from a human donor with multiple sclerosis.

The chain carries TRBV7-2 and TRBJ2-7; 9 bases map to TRBD1. This CDR3 comprises 14 residues. With V trimmed by 5 bases and J by 3 bases, 5 bases remained unmatched. In germline, CDR1 is SGHTA, CDR2 FQGNSA. In DNA form, the CDR3 reads TGTGCCAGCAGCCCGACAGGGGGGTACTACGAGCAGTACTTC. The encoded protein is CASSPTGGYYEQYF.

V gene TRBV30 combines with J gene TRBJ1-2; TRBD1 agrees at 10 bases. The CDR3 runs to 15 residues. V dropped 4 bases and J dropped 4; count of bases not matched to a gene: 9. The germline CDR1 and CDR2 sequences are GTSNPN and SVGIG (reference sequence). This chain's CDR3 is CAWKDRGRKFYGYTF. The CDR3 bases are TGTGCCTGGAAAGACAGGGGGCGGAAATTCTATGGCTACACCTTC. Filled out from reference TRBV30 and TRBJ1-2, the complete variable domain reads SQTIHQWPATLVQPVGSPLSLECTVEGTSNPNLYWYRQAAGRGLQLLFYSVGIGQISSEVPQNLSASRPQDRQFILSSKKLLLSDSGFYLCAWKDRGRKFYGYTFGSGTRLTVV.

This clonotype was picked up one time. The chain carries TRBV28 and TRBJ2-7; 11 bases are a match to TRBD1. The J segment lost 4 bases and the V segment lost 6 bases, leaving 5 bases of the junction unmatched. Germline V gives CDR1 MDHEN, CDR2 SYDVKM. CDR3 length equals 14 residues. The DNA of the CDR3 is TGTGCCAGCAGGTGGACAGGGGGCGGATACGAGCAGTACTTC. Amino acid sequence: CASRWTGGGYEQYF.

The chain employs TRBV27 and TRBJ2-3, with D unclear. CDR1 is MNHEY, CDR2 SMNVEV, per germline (reference sequence). Between the trimmed V and J ends, which lost 7 bases and 1 base, there was a span of 9 bases. This CDR3 comprises 13 residues. CDR3: CASTPRGTDTQYF. The CDR3, as DNA: TGTGCCAGCACCCCAAGAGGCACAGATACGCAGTATTTT.

The rearrangement uses TRBV7-9 and TRBJ1-2, with 7 bases aligning to TRBD1. The CDR3 runs to 14 residues. V lost 2 bases and J lost 6; bases outside the gene matches: 6. Looked up from germline, CDR1 is SEHNR and CDR2 is FQNEAQ (reference sequence). CDR3 nucleotides: TGTGCCAGCAGCTTATTCAGGGGGTCGGATGGCTACACCTTC. This encodes CASSLFRGSDGYTF.

V gene TRBV2 combines with J gene TRBJ1-5; D unresolved. Trimming cost V 3 bases and J 4 bases, with 7 bases left between them. The CDR3 extends over 13 amino acids. Germline V gene sequence: CDR1 SNHLY, CDR2 FYNNEI. The chain's CDR3 is CASSDWVNQPQHF. The DNA of the CDR3 is TGTGCCAGCAGTGATTGGGTGAATCAGCCCCAGCATTTT.

This chain connects TRBV29-1 to TRBJ2-7; D is uncertain. Germline loops: CDR1 SQVTM, CDR2 ANQGSEA. The CDR3 is 15 amino acids. Trimming shortened V by 0 bases and J by 1 base, and 13 bases separated the two germline ends. The CDR3 DNA is TGCAGCGTTGAAGATGAGGAAACCAATTCCTACGAGCAGTACTTC. Protein: CSVEDEETNSYEQYF.

V is TRBV5-4 and J is TRBJ2-3; D unclear. The germline V gene has CDR1 SGHNT and CDR2 YYREEE (reference sequence). With 4 bases removed from V and 2 bases from J, the gap between germline ends came to 5 bases. This CDR3 has 12 amino acids. In DNA, the CDR3 is TGTGCCAGCAGCATCTACACAGATACGCAGTATTTT. Protein: CASSIYTDTQYF.

The V call is TRBV14, the J call TRBJ2-5; no reliable D call. Germline V gene data show CDR1 as SGHDN and CDR2 as FVKESK. V lost 0 bases and J 0 bases, leaving 11 bases between the germline ends. The CDR3 contains 16 residues. CDR3 sequence: CASSQEAAMYQETQYF. In nucleotides, the CDR3 is TGTGCCAGCAGCCAAGAGGCAGCTATGTACCAAGAGACCCAGTACTTC.

This chain connects TRBV20-1 to TRBJ1-2; D unresolved. Trimming pared 4 bases from V and 4 bases from J, leaving 19 bases between. CDR3 length: 15 amino acids. Germline CDR1 DFQATT, CDR2 SNEGSKA (reference sequence). The DNA for the CDR3 is TGCAGTGCTAAGGGAAAAGCTTGGGTCCTCTATGGCTACACCTTC. As protein: CSAKGKAWVLYGYTF.

The chain joins TRBV27 to TRBJ2-4; D is ambiguous. The CDR3 contains 15 residues. Trimming left V 5 bases short and J 2 bases short, with 13 bases between. Germline V gene data show CDR1 as MNHEY and CDR2 as SMNVEV (reference sequence). The CDR3 DNA sequence: TGTGCCAGCAGTCCTTATGGGGAAACCAAAAACATTCAGTACTTC. Translated: CASSPYGETKNIQYF.

The CDR3 nucleotides read TGTGCCAGCAGTTTCCGGGTAACTGAAGCTTTCTTT. Translation: CASSFRVTEAFF. V gene TRBV12-3 or TRBV12-4 combines with J gene TRBJ1-1; D gene ambiguous. The CDR3 runs 12 residues. V lost 3 bases, J lost 5 bases, and 7 bases lay in between.

The rearrangement links TRBV30 to TRBJ1-1; D unclear. V was clipped by 4 bases and J by 1 base, with 10 bases between them. Looked up from germline, CDR1 is GTSNPN and CDR2 is SVGIG (reference sequence). CDR3 length equals 13 residues. CDR3 coding DNA: TGTGCCTGGATGGAAATTAGGAACACTGAAGCTTTCTTT. It encodes CAWMEIRNTEAFF.

J is TRBJ2-7 and V is TRBV7-9, with D uncertain. Germline V CDR1 and CDR2: SEHNR, FQNEAQ (reference sequence). V dropped 6 bases and J dropped 6 bases, with 15 bases sitting between them. The CDR3 extends over 13 amino acids. In DNA, the CDR3 is TGTGCCAGCAGGGGCGGCTCTGAAATCGAGCAGTACTTC. Translation: CASRGGSEIEQYF.

V usage is TRBV6-2 or TRBV6-3 and J usage is TRBJ2-1, with D unclear. The CDR3 is 12 amino acids. Trimming shortened V by 0 bases and J by 8 bases, and 5 bases separated the two germline ends. The germline gives CDR1 MNHEY, CDR2 SVGEGT. The CDR3 bases are TGTGCCAGCAGTTACTCGCTAGATGAGCAGTTCTTC. Translating gives CASSYSLDEQFF.

V is TRBV29-1 and J is TRBJ1-1, with TRBD1 identical over 7 bases. The germline V gene has CDR1 SQVTM and CDR2 ANQGSEA. The CDR3 covers 12 residues. The CDR3 region is CGSQGKLTEAFF. CDR3 bases: TGCGGCTCACAGGGGAAGTTAACTGAAGCTTTCTTT. The variable domain in full, with the rest retrieved from reference TRBV29-1 and TRBJ1-1, is SAVISQKPSRDICQRGTSLTIQCQVDSQVTMMFWYRQQPGQSLTLIATANQGSEATYESGFVIDKFPISRPNLTFSTLTVSNMSPEDSSIYLCGSQGKLTEAFFGQGTRLTVV.

V and J are TRBV2 and TRBJ2-1; TRBD2 matches at 7 bases. CDR1 is SNHLY, CDR2 FYNNEI, per germline. The CDR3 is made up of 15 amino acids. Trimming cost V 4 bases and J 8 bases; bases outside gene matches: 11. CDR3 sequence: CASSGLAKASDEQFF. The CDR3 DNA reads as TGTGCCAGCAGTGGACTAGCAAAGGCCTCCGATGAGCAGTTCTTC.

This chain connects TRBV3-1 to TRBJ1-2; weak D call: TRBD1 (5 bases). This CDR3 region has 15 residues. CDR1 is LGHDT, CDR2 YNNKEL, per germline (reference sequence). V lost 0 bases, J lost 4 bases, and 12 bases lay in between. CDR3 coding DNA: TGTGCCAGCAGCCAAGATCGGGCAGGGACCTATGGCTACACCTTC. Amino acid sequence: CASSQDRAGTYGYTF.

J is TRBJ2-7 and V is TRBV7-9, with D hard to call. CDR1 and CDR2 (germline): SEHNR, FQNEAQ (reference sequence). Trimming left V 0 bases short and J 0 bases short, with 3 bases between. This CDR3 contains 13 residues. The CDR3 nucleotides read TGTGCCAGCAGCTTAGCCGTCTCCTACGAGCAGTACTTC. Translation: CASSLAVSYEQYF.

The rearrangement links TRBV20-1 to TRBJ1-1; D is undetermined. This CDR3 is built from 17 residues. Germline CDR1 and CDR2: DFQATT and SNEGSKA (reference sequence). V was clipped by 1 base and J by 0 bases, with 18 bases between them. The CDR3 DNA sequence: TGCAGTGCTAGAGTTTTGGAAGGTCCGACCATGAACACTGAAGCTTTCTTT. Translation gives CSARVLEGPTMNTEAFF.

The chain links TRBV28 to TRBJ2-7; the match to TRBD2 covers 7 bases. J gave up 7 bases and V 3 bases, and 6 bases lay outside the gene matches. Per germline, CDR1 MDHEN and CDR2 SYDVKM. The CDR3 sequence is 13 residues long. The CDR3 DNA follows: TGTGCCAGCAGTTTTGGGGAGGGGAAAGAGCAGTACTTC. Translating gives CASSFGEGKEQYF. Full variable domain (remainder filled in from reference TRBV28 and TRBJ2-7): DVKVTQSSRYLVKRTGEKVFLECVQDMDHENMFWYRQDPGLGLRLIYFSYDVKMKEKGDIPEGYSVSREKKERFSLILESASTNQTSMYLCASSFGEGKEQYFGPGTRLTVT.

This chain uses TRBV30 with TRBJ2-5, with 7 nucleotides matching TRBD1. Germline V lookup: CDR1 GTSNPN, CDR2 SVGIG (reference sequence). This CDR3 has 11 amino acids. The V and J ends lost 1 base and 12 bases, in that order; junction bases with no gene match: 5. The CDR3 protein is CAWSAGTVKYF. The CDR3 region has the DNA TGTGCCTGGAGTGCCGGGACAGTAAAGTACTTC.

The V and J genes are TRBV6-1 and TRBJ2-2; the D gene is possibly TRBD2 (5 bases). V was clipped by 7 bases and J by 1 base, with 16 bases between them. The CDR3 extends over 16 amino acids. CDR1 and CDR2 from the germline V gene are MNHNS and SASEGT. The CDR3, as DNA: TGTGCCAGCACCGCGGGCAGGCTCATGAACACCGGGGAGCTGTTTTTT. Its translation: CASTAGRLMNTGELFF.

The V call is TRBV14, the J call TRBJ2-5, with 11 nucleotides matching TRBD2. Germline-derived CDR1 and CDR2 are SGHDN and FVKESK. Trimming cost V 0 bases and J 1 base; bases outside gene matches: 7. The CDR3 length is 18 residues. The CDR3 protein is CASSQEGRLAGFQETQYF. DNA of the CDR3: TGTGCCAGCAGCCAAGAAGGAAGACTAGCGGGGTTCCAAGAGACCCAGTACTTC.

This chain uses TRBV19 with TRBJ2-3; TRBD2 matches 7 bases. After removal of 7 bases from V and 0 bases from J, the junction contained 4 bases not matched to a gene. CDR1 is LNHDA, CDR2 SQIVND, per germline (reference sequence). This CDR3 region has 14 residues. The DNA of the CDR3 is TGTGCCAGTATGGGAGGGGCTAGCACAGATACGCAGTATTTT. Protein: CASMGGASTDTQYF.